These 9 T cell receptor beta chains originate from one sample sequenced in a study of T cells in Graves' hyperthyroidism and ophthalmopathy. Authors of the study amplified TCR beta CDR3 regions from RNA transcripts. First-round RT-PCR targeting the TCR CDR3 was performed with the HTBI primer set. MiXCR was run by TCRdb on the multiplex PCR reads, yielding one entry per CDR3 protein. The data show more than 650,000 distinct CDR3 sequences, approximately 14% seen once. Sequencing was done on a sample of blood. The receptors come from a woman between 18 and 29 years old with Graves' hyperthyroidism.

This clonotype was seen at least ten times. The chain couples TRBV7-9 to TRBJ1-6, with D hard to call. The V gene's germline CDR1 is SEHNR and CDR2 FQNEAQ (reference sequence). The germline V and J ends were trimmed by 1 base and 14 bases, with 15 bases remaining between them. The CDR3 loop spans 14 amino acids. The CDR3 sequence: CASSLGQLASALHF. The CDR3, as DNA: TGTGCCAGCAGCTTAGGGCAGCTGGCCTCGGCCCTCCACTTT.

This clonotype was detected ten times or more. The chain employs TRBV30 and TRBJ2-1; D unresolved. Per germline, CDR1 GTSNPN and CDR2 SVGIG (reference sequence). This CDR3 comprises 12 residues. The V end was cut by 5 bases, the J end by 4 bases, with 9 bases between. CDR3 protein: CAWGPNYNEQFF. The CDR3 nucleotides read TGTGCCTGGGGACCCAATTACAATGAGCAGTTCTTC.

This clonotype was detected a few times. The chain is built from TRBV28 and TRBJ2-7, with D unclear. Germline-derived CDR1 and CDR2 are MDHEN and SYDVKM. Trimming left V 4 bases short and J 5 bases short, with 18 bases between. This CDR3 is built from 15 residues. This chain's CDR3 is CASSSRDGPLNEQYF. The CDR3 bases are TGTGCCAGCAGTTCAAGAGACGGGCCGCTTAACGAGCAGTACTTC.

This clonotype was observed a handful of times. This chain uses TRBV6-2 or TRBV6-3 with TRBJ2-2; 14 bases are a match to TRBD2. Trimming cost V 0 bases and J 7 bases; bases outside gene matches: 7. CDR1 is MNHEY, CDR2 SVGEGT, per germline. The CDR3 is 18 amino acids. For the CDR3, the DNA is TGTGCCAGCAGTTACTCGAGACTAGCGGGAGGGCATGGCGGGGAGCTGTTTTTT. Translating it yields CASSYSRLAGGHGGELFF.

This clonotype occurred a few times. The chain is built from TRBV12-3 or TRBV12-4 and TRBJ2-4; 10 nucleotides align to TRBD1. This CDR3 region has 18 residues. Unmatched junction bases numbered 19, after V lost 6 bases and J lost 8 bases. The CDR3 region has the DNA TGTGCCAGCAGCCCTGATGTTTCCGGGACAGGGGATTTTGACATTCAGTACTTC. Translating gives CASSPDVSGTGDFDIQYF.

The rearrangement links TRBV28 to TRBJ2-7, with D tentatively TRBD2 (5 bases). Germline-derived CDR1 and CDR2 are MDHEN and SYDVKM. V lost 5 bases, J lost 0 bases, and 14 bases lay in between. This CDR3 contains 15 residues. This CDR3 is CASSPSAGYSYEQYF. In nucleotides, the CDR3 is TGTGCCAGCAGTCCCTCGGCGGGCTACTCCTACGAGCAGTACTTC. The variable domain in full, completed from reference TRBV28 and TRBJ2-7, reads DVKVTQSSRYLVKRTGEKVFLECVQDMDHENMFWYRQDPGLGLRLIYFSYDVKMKEKGDIPEGYSVSREKKERFSLILESASTNQTSMYLCASSPSAGYSYEQYFGPGTRLTVT.

The chain carries TRBV29-1 and TRBJ2-7, with 7 bases identical to TRBD1. J was trimmed by 0 bases and V by 6 bases; bases with no gene match: 11. Germline CDR1 and CDR2: SQVTM and ANQGSEA. CDR3 length equals 15 residues. In DNA, the CDR3 is TGCAGCGTCAGACCGGGACAGCTGCCCTCCTACGAGCAGTACTTC. Its protein is CSVRPGQLPSYEQYF.

The chain couples TRBV28 to TRBJ2-3; 8 bases map to TRBD2. This CDR3 spans 15 amino acids. Losses at the gene ends were 3 bases for V and 3 bases for J; bases not matched to a gene: 5. Germline V gives CDR1 MDHEN, CDR2 SYDVKM. CDR3 coding DNA: TGTGCCAGCAGTTTTTCGAGCGGGAGAACAGATACGCAGTATTTT. This encodes CASSFSSGRTDTQYF.

This clonotype showed up just a few times. The rearrangement uses TRBV27 and TRBJ2-1; 8 bases match TRBD2. The V gene end was trimmed by 7 bases and the J gene end by 2 bases; junction bases not matched to a gene: 4. The V gene's germline CDR1 is MNHEY and CDR2 SMNVEV (reference sequence). The CDR3 runs to 14 residues. DNA of the CDR3: TGTGCCAGCACTACGGGGGGGACCTACAATGAGCAGTTCTTC. Protein product: CASTTGGTYNEQFF.